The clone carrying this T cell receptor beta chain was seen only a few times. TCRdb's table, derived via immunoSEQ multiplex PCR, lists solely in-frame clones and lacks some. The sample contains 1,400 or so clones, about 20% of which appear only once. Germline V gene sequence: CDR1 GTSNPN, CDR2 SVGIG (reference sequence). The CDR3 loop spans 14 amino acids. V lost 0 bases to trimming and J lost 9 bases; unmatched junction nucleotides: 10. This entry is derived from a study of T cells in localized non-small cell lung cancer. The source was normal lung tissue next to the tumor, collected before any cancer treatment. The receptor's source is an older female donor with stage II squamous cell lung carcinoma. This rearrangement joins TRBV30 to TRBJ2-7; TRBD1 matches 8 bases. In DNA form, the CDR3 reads TGTGCCTGGAGTGTGAGGGACAGGTCCGCGTGGCAGTACTTC. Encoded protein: CAWSVRDRSAWQYF.